The 23 T cell receptor beta chains reported below all come from one sample, sequenced in a study of glioma-infiltrating T cells after dendritic cell vaccination. Clones were sequenced by immunoSEQ multiplex PCR, and TCRdb holds only the in-frame ones, with some missing. The data contain more than 85,000 clones, around 91% of them singletons. Time point meaning: after dendritic cell vaccination, including at tumor progression/relapse. Sequenced here: blood, sampled after dendritic cell vaccination. Receptors were obtained from a human donor with glioblastoma.

The rearrangement uses TRBV29-1 and TRBJ2-7; the match to TRBD2 covers 9 bases. Germline V gene sequence: CDR1 SQVTM, CDR2 ANQGSEA. The CDR3 totals 12 residues. Germline trimming cut 6 bases from V and 6 bases from J; bases unmatched to any gene: 6. This chain's CDR3 is CSVTGLASEQYF. The CDR3 nucleotides are TGCAGCGTGACGGGACTAGCCTCCGAGCAGTACTTC.

The chain has TRBV18 and TRBJ2-5; 7 nucleotides align to TRBD2. This CDR3 has 20 residues. Germline V lookup: CDR1 KGHSH, CDR2 LQKENI. Losses at the gene ends were 0 bases for V and 2 bases for J; bases not matched to a gene: 18. CDR3 amino acids: CASSPPKRGRIAGVQETQYF. The CDR3 DNA follows: TGTGCCAGCTCACCACCGAAGAGGGGTAGGATAGCGGGTGTGCAAGAGACCCAGTACTTC.

The chain joins TRBV7-8 to TRBJ1-3; D is possibly TRBD1 (5 bases). V was clipped by 1 base and J by 6 bases, with 7 bases between them. The CDR3 spans 13 residues. CDR1 and CDR2 from the germline V gene are SGHVS and FQNEAQ. For the CDR3, the DNA is TGTGCCAGCAGCTTAGAGGGACTAAACACCATATATTTT. Translating gives CASSLEGLNTIYF.

As to this clone: Other DNA sequences from this sample encode an identical CDR3 as well. The V gene is TRBV18, the J gene TRBJ1-2; 10 bases agree with TRBD1. Germline lookup yields CDR1 KGHSH and CDR2 LQKENI. The CDR3 sequence is 15 residues long. With 2 bases clipped from V and 3 bases from J, the junction kept 3 bases outside the gene matches. This CDR3 reads CASSPSTGGDYGYTF. CDR3 nucleotides: TGTGCCAGCTCACCATCGACAGGGGGCGACTATGGCTACACCTTC.

The chain links TRBV10-1 to TRBJ1-1, with D uncertain. V lost 2 bases and J 2 bases, leaving 6 bases between the germline ends. Germline V gives CDR1 WNHNN, CDR2 SYGVQD (reference sequence). This CDR3 contains 13 residues. CDR3 DNA: TGCGCCAGCAGTGAGGACTCCAACACTGAAGCTTTCTTT. Translated: CASSEDSNTEAFF.

This clone showed up just once. The J gene is TRBJ1-2, the V gene TRBV5-1; weak D call: TRBD1 (6 bases). The V end was cut by 0 bases, the J end by 7 bases, with 19 bases between. This CDR3 is built from 16 residues. Germline CDR1 and CDR2: SGHRS and YFSETQ. CDR3 DNA: TGCGCCAGCAGCTTGGAGGGGACCAGGGGAATGCGTGGCTACACCTTC. It is translated as CASSLEGTRGMRGYTF.

CDR3 bases: TGTGCCTGGAGTGCGGGGGTGTATGGCTACACCTTC. It is translated as CAWSAGVYGYTF. This chain uses TRBV30 with TRBJ1-2, with D perhaps TRBD1 (5 bases). The germline gives CDR1 GTSNPN, CDR2 SVGIG (reference sequence). The CDR3 length is 12 residues. Trimming took 1 base from V and 5 from J, leaving 8 bases between them.

The rearrangement uses TRBV5-6 and TRBJ2-5; D remains unclear. Germline loops: CDR1 SGHDT, CDR2 YYEEEE. V lost 2 bases and J 7 bases, leaving 9 bases between the germline ends. CDR3 length: 12 residues. CDR3 DNA sequence: TGTGCCAGCAGCTTCGCCGGAGTGACCCAGTACTTC. This codes for CASSFAGVTQYF.

The chain has TRBV2 and TRBJ2-2; 11 positions match TRBD2. Looked up from germline, CDR1 is SNHLY and CDR2 is FYNNEI. The CDR3 loop spans 16 amino acids. The V gene end was trimmed by 6 bases and the J gene end by 1 base; junction bases not matched to a gene: 4. The CDR3 is CASSPLAGGNTGELFF. In DNA form, the CDR3 reads TGTGCCAGCAGCCCCCTAGCGGGGGGGAACACCGGGGAGCTGTTTTTT.

The chain is built from TRBV7-8 and TRBJ2-7; D gene uncertain. The germline V gene has CDR1 SGHVS and CDR2 FQNEAQ. The CDR3 is made up of 12 amino acids. V lost 3 bases to trimming and J lost 6 bases, with 9 bases between them. This CDR3 is CASSFVLGEQYF. As DNA, the CDR3 is TGTGCCAGCAGCTTTGTCCTAGGCGAGCAGTACTTC. Filled out from reference TRBV7-8 and TRBJ2-7, the complete variable domain reads GAGVSQSPRYKVAKRGQDVALRCDPISGHVSLFWYQQALGQGPEFLTYFQNEAQLDKSGLPSDRFFAERPEGSVSTLKIQRTQQEDSAVYLCASSFVLGEQYFGPGTRLTVT.

This sequence joins TRBV6-5 and TRBJ1-2; 8 nucleotides match TRBD1. Germline V gene data show CDR1 as MNHEY and CDR2 as SVGAGI. The CDR3 length is 15 residues. The junction had 14 bases not matched to a gene; V was cut back by 6 bases and J by 8 bases. The CDR3 here is CASSRPSTGVVGYTF. The DNA for the CDR3 is TGTGCCAGCAGCCGCCCCTCGACAGGGGTGGTCGGCTACACCTTC.

This chain connects TRBV4-2 to TRBJ2-3; TRBD2 matches at 9 bases. From germline, CDR1 is LGHNA and CDR2 YNFKEQ. The CDR3 extends over 18 amino acids. Trimming cost V 4 bases and J 6 bases; bases outside gene matches: 17. The CDR3 protein is CASSLPFGLAGSRDTQYF. In DNA, the CDR3 is TGTGCCAGCAGCCTCCCCTTTGGCCTAGCGGGGTCCCGGGATACGCAGTATTTT.

This sequence joins TRBV10-3 and TRBJ2-7; D is unresolved. Trimming cost V 6 bases and J 2 bases, with 11 bases left between them. The CDR3 loop spans 13 amino acids. CDR1 and CDR2 (germline): ENHRY, SYGVKD. The CDR3 DNA reads TGTGCCATCAGCCAGGTTGAAACCTACGAGCAGTACTTC. Protein sequence: CAISQVETYEQYF.

This chain links TRBV27 with TRBJ1-1, with unresolved D. Trimming took off 1 base at V and 0 bases at J, with 9 bases between the two ends. CDR1 is MNHEY and CDR2 is SMNVEV in the germline V gene (reference sequence). The CDR3 spans 15 residues. For the CDR3, the DNA is TGTGCCAGCAGTTTATATGGTCAGGTGAACACTGAAGCTTTCTTT. Its protein product is CASSLYGQVNTEAFF.

The chain carries TRBV11-2 and TRBJ2-1; 8 bases fit TRBD1. In germline, CDR1 is SGHAT, CDR2 FQNNGV. The J segment lost 6 bases and the V segment lost 6 bases, leaving 7 bases of the junction unmatched. The CDR3 length is 14 residues. CDR3 protein: CASRLAGTGNEQFF. The CDR3 nucleotides are TGTGCCAGCAGGCTTGCCGGGACAGGCAATGAGCAGTTCTTC.

The V call is TRBV13, the J call TRBJ1-4; D might be TRBD1 (6 bases). Trimming shortened V by 0 bases and J by 5 bases, and 10 bases separated the two germline ends. The CDR3 contains 15 residues. Germline assignment: CDR1 PRHDT and CDR2 FYEKMQ (reference sequence). The CDR3 DNA is TGTGCCAGCAGCTTAGGCTCAGGGGACAATGAAAAACTGTTTTTT. Protein sequence: CASSLGSGDNEKLFF.

This clone occurred once. This rearrangement joins TRBV5-1 to TRBJ2-3, with TRBD2 matching 8 bases. This CDR3 has 14 amino acids. J was trimmed by 6 bases and V by 4 bases; bases with no gene match: 7. Germline-derived CDR1 and CDR2 are SGHRS and YFSETQ. CDR3: CASSLAGGWDTQYF. For the CDR3, the DNA is TGCGCCAGCAGCCTTGCGGGAGGATGGGATACGCAGTATTTT. Full variable domain (outside the CDR3, taken from reference TRBV5-1 and TRBJ2-3): KAGVTQTPRYLIKTRGQQVTLSCSPISGHRSVSWYQQTPGQGLQFLFEYFSETQRNKGNFPGRFSGRQFSNSRSEMNVSTLELGDSALYLCASSLAGGWDTQYFGPGTRLTVL.

This chain uses TRBV19 with TRBJ2-3; D perhaps matches TRBD2 (5 bases). Trimming removed 6 bases from V and 3 bases from J, with 13 bases in between. This CDR3 has 14 amino acids. Germline loops: CDR1 LNHDA, CDR2 SQIVND (reference sequence). CDR3 DNA: TGTGCCAGTAGCCCATCGAGGGAGACAGATACGCAGTATTTT. Protein: CASSPSRETDTQYF.

The chain links TRBV10-2 to TRBJ2-7, with D possibly matching TRBD1 (5 bases). The V end was cut by 7 bases, the J end by 4 bases, with 17 bases between. This CDR3 is built from 14 residues. Germline V gives CDR1 WSHSY, CDR2 SAAADI. In DNA form, the CDR3 reads TGCGCCAGCAAAGGGGCAGGCCCAACTTACGAGCAGTACTTC. Translated, it gives CASKGAGPTYEQYF.

This clone was detected only once. The CDR3 DNA reads as TGTGCCAGCAGCCCCGCAGGACAGGGCTACGAGCAGTACTTC. Translated, it gives CASSPAGQGYEQYF. This sequence joins TRBV9 and TRBJ2-7, with TRBD1 identical over 8 bases. V gave up 4 bases and J gave up 3 bases; unmatched junction bases: 6. The CDR3 has 14 residues. CDR1 and CDR2 from the germline V gene are SGDLS and YYNGEE.

This chain joins TRBV2 and TRBJ2-7; 11 bases agree with TRBD2. The CDR3 runs 14 residues. Per germline, CDR1 SNHLY and CDR2 FYNNEI. V shed 5 bases, J shed 2 bases, and the junction held 2 bases outside the gene matches. The CDR3 sequence is CASSILAGAYEQYF. In nucleotides, the CDR3 is TGTGCCAGCAGTATACTAGCGGGGGCCTACGAGCAGTACTTC. Full variable domain (remainder filled in from reference TRBV2 and TRBJ2-7): EPEVTQTPSHQVTQMGQEVILRCVPISNHLYFYWYRQILGQKVEFLVSFYNNEISEKSEIFDDQFSVERPDGSNFTLKIRSTKLEDSAMYFCASSILAGAYEQYFGPGTRLTVT.

This clone was picked up one time. This sequence joins TRBV5-1 and TRBJ1-1; the D is unclear. The CDR3 length is 12 residues. V dropped 5 bases and J dropped 7 bases, with 12 bases sitting between them. Germline values: CDR1 SGHRS, CDR2 YFSETQ. CDR3 residues: CASSFTSGEAFF. Written as DNA, the CDR3 is TGCGCCAGCAGTTTTACCTCAGGTGAAGCTTTCTTT.

In regard to this clone: One end of the junction does not line up with germline, which may come from a read error. The V call is TRBV11-1, the J call TRBJ2-2; a weak D match, TRBD2 (7 bases). The CDR3 runs to 16 residues. Germline CDR1 is SGHAT and CDR2 is FQDESV (reference sequence). The CDR3 sequence is CASSWGAAGSTRELFF. The CDR3 region has the DNA TGTGCCAGCAGCTGGGGGGCAGCGGGAAGCACCCGGGAGCTGTTTTTT.